This passage covers 30 T cell receptor beta chains from one sample sequenced in a study of CD8+CD57+ T cells in acquired aplastic anemia. Researchers used genomic DNA as the template to profile TCR beta VDJ and CDR3. TCRdb re-called the reads through MiXCR, storing one row per CDR3 protein. This sample has hundreds of thousands of distinct CDR3 sequences, with around 45% found just once. Patients who underwent sequencing had shown CD8+CD57+ cell expansion by flow cytometry. Sequenced sample: sorted CD4+, CD8+, or CD8+CD57+ T cells (not recorded which) from PBMCs. The receptors were gathered from a human donor with aplastic anemia.

This chain joins TRBV6-1 and TRBJ1-1; 11 nucleotides align to TRBD1. From germline, CDR1 is MNHNS and CDR2 SASEGT. CDR3 length equals 17 residues. With 5 bases clipped from V and 0 bases from J, the junction kept 8 bases outside the gene matches. The CDR3 reads CASSYSRTGGMNTEAFF. CDR3 coding DNA: TGTGCCAGCAGTTACTCTCGGACAGGGGGCATGAACACTGAAGCTTTCTTT.

This chain links TRBV29-1 with TRBJ2-7; a weak D match, TRBD2 (5 bases). Germline-derived CDR1 and CDR2 are SQVTM and ANQGSEA. The V end was cut by 8 bases, the J end by 2 bases, with 16 bases between. CDR3 length equals 13 residues. This CDR3 is CSSMELGPYEQYF. CDR3 in DNA: TGCAGCTCCATGGAACTAGGGCCCTACGAGCAGTACTTC.

The gene calls are TRBV20-1 and TRBJ1-1; D possibly corresponds to TRBD1 (6 bases). The CDR3 runs 16 residues. Germline V gives CDR1 DFQATT, CDR2 SNEGSKA (reference sequence). The germline V and J ends were trimmed by 6 bases and 1 base, with 21 bases remaining between them. The CDR3 DNA sequence: TGCAGTGCGCCCTCGGAGGGGGGGCTTAAGAACACTGAAGCTTTCTTT. Translated, it gives CSAPSEGGLKNTEAFF.

In this sample, this clonotype turned up many times. The chain is built from TRBV9 and TRBJ2-3, with TRBD2 matching 7 bases. Germline V gene lookup returns CDR1 SGDLS and CDR2 YYNGEE. This CDR3 is built from 15 residues. With V trimmed by 2 bases and J by 0 bases, 3 bases remained unmatched. CDR3 coding DNA: TGTGCCAGCAGCGTGGGGACTACTAGCACAGATACGCAGTATTTT. Its translation is CASSVGTTSTDTQYF. Variable domain in full (rest from reference TRBV9 and TRBJ2-3): DSGVTQTPKHLITATGQRVTLRCSPRSGDLSVYWYQQSLDQGLQFLIQYYNGEERAKGNILERFSAQQFPDLHSELNLSSLELGDSALYFCASSVGTTSTDTQYFGPGTRLTVL.

In this sample, this clonotype turned up a few times. The chain employs TRBV2 and TRBJ2-3, with 8 bases aligning to TRBD1. The CDR3 runs 15 residues. With 6 bases clipped from V and 4 bases from J, the junction kept 9 bases outside the gene matches. Germline assignment: CDR1 SNHLY and CDR2 FYNNEI. The CDR3 DNA follows: TGTGCCAGCAGGGCGACAGGGGTTAGTGCAGATACGCAGTATTTT. Translated: CASRATGVSADTQYF.

The chain has TRBV10-3 and TRBJ2-3; D is possibly TRBD1 or TRBD2 (5 bases each). Trimming left V 6 bases short and J 0 bases short, with 10 bases between. The CDR3 contains 14 residues. Germline loops: CDR1 ENHRY, CDR2 SYGVKD. The CDR3 region is CAIRDSGSTDTQYF. The DNA for the CDR3 is TGTGCCATCAGAGACAGCGGAAGCACAGATACGCAGTATTTT.

This clonotype came up many times. This chain connects TRBV9 to TRBJ1-1; D possibly corresponds to TRBD1 (6 bases). The V end lost 0 bases, the J end lost 0 bases, and 12 bases lay between the germline ends. Germline V CDR1 and CDR2: SGDLS, YYNGEE. This CDR3 has 16 residues. The CDR3 DNA reads as TGTGCCAGCAGCGTAGGAGACGGACAGATGAACACTGAAGCTTTCTTT. It codes for CASSVGDGQMNTEAFF.

This clonotype was recorded many times. The chain employs TRBV24-1 and TRBJ2-7; D might be TRBD1 or TRBD2, each matching 5 bases. The germline V gene has CDR1 KGHDR and CDR2 SFDVKD. V lost 7 bases, J lost 3 bases, and 9 bases lay in between. This CDR3 is built from 12 residues. Here the CDR3 DNA reads TGTGCCACCAGGACAGACTACTACGAGCAGTACTTC. It is translated as CATRTDYYEQYF.

V gene TRBV2 combines with J gene TRBJ2-7; TRBD1 matches 11 bases. Unmatched junction bases numbered 10, after V lost 7 bases and J lost 5 bases. The CDR3 is 15 residues long. The germline CDR1 and CDR2 sequences are SNHLY and FYNNEI. The CDR3 DNA reads as TGTGCCAGCAAAGGGTTGGGACAGGGGGTCGACGAGCAGTACTTC. It encodes CASKGLGQGVDEQYF. Filled out from reference TRBV2 and TRBJ2-7, the complete variable domain reads EPEVTQTPSHQVTQMGQEVILRCVPISNHLYFYWYRQILGQKVEFLVSFYNNEISEKSEIFDDQFSVERPDGSNFTLKIRSTKLEDSAMYFCASKGLGQGVDEQYFGPGTRLTVT.

The chain is built from TRBV20-1 and TRBJ2-5; D unresolved. Germline values: CDR1 DFQATT, CDR2 SNEGSKA (reference sequence). The CDR3 is made up of 12 amino acids. V shed 1 base and J shed 1 base, with 4 bases lying between them. Written as DNA, the CDR3 is TGCAGTGCTAGAGGGGCCCAAGAGACCCAGTACTTC. It specifies CSARGAQETQYF.

Regarding this clonotype: The junction differs from germline at one of its ends, possibly a read error. V and J are TRBV9 and TRBJ1-1; no clear D gene. The CDR3 loop spans 10 amino acids. Germline CDR1 is SGDLS and CDR2 is YYNGEE. The CDR3 nucleotides read TGTGCCAGCAGCGGACATGAGCTTCTTTTT. Translated: CASSGHELLF.

The rearrangement links TRBV20-1 to TRBJ2-2; the D gene is possibly TRBD2 (6 bases). CDR3 length: 15 residues. Germline CDR1 and CDR2: DFQATT and SNEGSKA (reference sequence). With 5 bases removed from V and 6 bases from J, the gap between germline ends came to 19 bases. The CDR3, as DNA: TGCAGTGCTCCATATAACTTCAGGGAGGCCGGGGAGCTGTTTTTT. Amino acid sequence: CSAPYNFREAGELFF.

This clonotype was recorded a few times. CDR3 DNA: TGTGCCTGGACGACAGGGAATTCTGGCGCTGAAGCTTTCTTT. Its translation: CAWTTGNSGAEAFF. The chain couples TRBV30 to TRBJ1-1; 7 positions match TRBD1. Trimming at V came to 4 bases and at J to 6 bases, leaving 11 bases not matched to a gene. The germline V gene has CDR1 GTSNPN and CDR2 SVGIG (reference sequence). The CDR3 length is 14 residues.

This clonotype was recorded a few times. The chain carries TRBV25-1 and TRBJ1-1; D is unresolved. The V gene lost 8 bases and the J gene lost 1 base, with 17 bases spanning the gap. The CDR3 is 15 residues long. CDR1 is MGHDK and CDR2 is SYGVNS in the germline V gene. The chain's CDR3 is CASASWATRNTEAFF. CDR3 DNA sequence: TGTGCCAGCGCGTCGTGGGCGACTAGGAACACTGAAGCTTTCTTT. Based on the CDR3 plus reference TRBV25-1 and TRBJ1-1, the full variable domain is EADIYQTPRYLVIGTGKKITLECSQTMGHDKMYWYQQDPGMELHLIHYSYGVNSTEKGDLSSESTVSRIRTEHFPLTLESARPSHTSQYLCASASWATRNTEAFFGQGTRLTVV.

This clonotype was counted at least ten times. V gene TRBV13 combines with J gene TRBJ2-7; possibly TRBD1 for D (5 bases). The CDR3 spans 14 residues. Per the germline V gene, CDR1 is PRHDT and CDR2 is FYEKMQ (reference sequence). The V end lost 5 bases, the J end lost 5 bases, and 16 bases lay between the germline ends. The CDR3 is CASSREGAFNEQYF. The CDR3 DNA reads TGTGCCAGCAGCCGCGAAGGGGCGTTCAACGAGCAGTACTTC.

The rearrangement links TRBV20-1 to TRBJ2-7; 9 positions agree with TRBD2. The CDR3 is 14 amino acids. Germline V lookup: CDR1 DFQATT, CDR2 SNEGSKA (reference sequence). The V and J ends lost 3 bases and 7 bases, in that order; junction bases with no gene match: 10. The CDR3 region is CSASMFAGGREQYF. In nucleotides, the CDR3 is TGCAGTGCTAGCATGTTTGCGGGGGGGCGAGAGCAGTACTTC.

This clonotype was counted many times. The rearrangement uses TRBV4-1 and TRBJ1-6; TRBD1 matches at 10 bases. Germline loops: CDR1 MGHRA, CDR2 YSYEKL. Trimming removed 4 bases from V and 10 bases from J; junction bases left unmatched: 7. This CDR3 has 15 residues. The CDR3 region is CASSLNDRGQSPLHF. The CDR3 DNA is TGCGCCAGCAGCCTAAATGACAGGGGGCAATCACCCCTCCACTTT.

This rearrangement joins TRBV19 to TRBJ1-5, with a tentative D call TRBD1 (5 bases). Per the germline V gene, CDR1 is LNHDA and CDR2 is SQIVND (reference sequence). This CDR3 is 14 amino acids long. V lost 9 bases, J lost 0 bases, and 12 bases lay in between. The CDR3 nucleotides read TGTGCCAGCTCATACAGGAATAGCAATCAGCCCCAGCATTTT. It yields the protein CASSYRNSNQPQHF.

This sequence joins TRBV25-1 and TRBJ2-1; D might be TRBD1 or TRBD2, each matching 5 bases. The CDR3 has 14 amino acids. V was shortened by 4 bases and J by 8 bases, with 15 bases between the two germline ends. Germline CDR1 is MGHDK and CDR2 is SYGVNS. CDR3 region: CASSASRQPHEQFF. CDR3 bases: TGTGCCAGCAGTGCTAGCAGACAGCCCCATGAGCAGTTCTTC. The whole variable domain, filled in from reference TRBV25-1 and TRBJ2-1, reads EADIYQTPRYLVIGTGKKITLECSQTMGHDKMYWYQQDPGMELHLIHYSYGVNSTEKGDLSSESTVSRIRTEHFPLTLESARPSHTSQYLCASSASRQPHEQFFGPGTRLTVL.

V is TRBV7-9 and J is TRBJ2-7; maybe TRBD1 (6 bases). V shed 5 bases and J shed 3 bases, with 20 bases lying between them. Looked up from germline, CDR1 is SEHNR and CDR2 is FQNEAQ (reference sequence). The length of the CDR3 is 16 residues. The CDR3 loop is CASSIDRTGKLYEQYF. The CDR3, as DNA: TGTGCCAGCAGCATCGACAGAACAGGGAAACTCTACGAGCAGTACTTC.

This chain joins TRBV7-2 and TRBJ2-7; no definite D call. Germline CDR1 reads SGHTA; CDR2 reads FQGNSA. The CDR3 has 12 residues. Trimming removed 5 bases from V and 4 bases from J, with 9 bases in between. This CDR3 is CASSLIGYEQYF. The CDR3 DNA reads as TGTGCCAGCAGCCTTATAGGATACGAGCAGTACTTC.

The chain combines TRBV29-1 with TRBJ1-2; D is unclear. The CDR3 spans 13 residues. Trimming took off 3 bases at V and 3 bases at J, with 11 bases between the two ends. Germline-derived CDR1 and CDR2 are SQVTM and ANQGSEA. CDR3: CSVEGYRDYGYTF. CDR3 DNA sequence: TGCAGCGTTGAGGGCTATAGGGACTATGGCTACACCTTC.

With regard to this clonotype: The germline gene is not matched at one end of the junction; a read error may be the cause. V usage is TRBV6-5 and J usage is TRBJ2-3; a possible D gene is TRBD2 (5 bases). The CDR3 is made up of 15 amino acids. In germline, CDR1 is MNHEY, CDR2 SVGAGI. CDR3 sequence: CASSVGGSLTDMQYF. The CDR3 coding sequence is TGTGCCAGCAGTGTAGGAGGTTCACTCACAGATATGCAGTATTTT.

This clonotype was counted many times. V and J are TRBV5-8 and TRBJ1-6, with 7 bases aligning to TRBD1. Unmatched junction bases numbered 6, after V lost 4 bases and J lost 8 bases. The CDR3 extends over 14 amino acids. Per the germline V gene, CDR1 is SGHTS and CDR2 is YDEGEE. The CDR3 loop is CASSNDRVHSPLHF. The CDR3 DNA follows: TGTGCCAGCAGCAATGACAGGGTTCATTCACCCCTCCACTTT. Full variable domain (missing parts from reference TRBV5-8 and TRBJ1-6): EAGVTQSPTHLIKTRGQQATLRCSPISGHTSVYWYQQALGLGLQFLLWYDEGEERNRGNFPPRFSGRQFPNYSSELNVNALELEDSALYLCASSNDRVHSPLHFGNGTRLTVT.

The V and J genes are TRBV7-9 and TRBJ2-7; no clear D. Deletions cut 4 bases from V and 1 base from J, with 8 bases between. This CDR3 spans 13 amino acids. CDR1 SEHNR and CDR2 FQNEAQ come from the germline V gene (reference sequence). The CDR3 nucleotides are TGTGCCAGCAGCTCCCCCAATTCCTACGAGCAGTACTTC. It specifies CASSSPNSYEQYF.

This clonotype was seen many times. V and J are TRBV7-3 and TRBJ2-3, with 8 bases aligning to TRBD2. CDR3 length: 17 amino acids. Trimming removed 3 bases from V and 2 bases from J; junction bases left unmatched: 10. Germline V gene lookup returns CDR1 SGHTA and CDR2 FQGTGA. The CDR3 DNA sequence: TGTGCCAGCAGCTTTCGGGGGGGGGCAGATACCACAGATACGCAGTATTTT. It specifies CASSFRGGADTTDTQYF.

This clonotype has at least ten counts. This chain uses TRBV7-9 with TRBJ1-2; 7 bases are a match to TRBD1. This CDR3 contains 17 residues. The V gene end was trimmed by 4 bases and the J gene end by 2 bases; junction bases not matched to a gene: 13. Germline V gene sequence: CDR1 SEHNR, CDR2 FQNEAQ (reference sequence). CDR3 DNA: TGTGCCAGCAGCTCGCGCGCTAACAGGGGCGAAAACTATGGCTACACCTTC. Protein product: CASSSRANRGENYGYTF.

This clonotype came up a few times. V and J are TRBV19 and TRBJ2-5, with D possibly TRBD1 on 6 matching bases. The CDR3 is 15 residues long. With 1 base removed from V and 5 bases from J, the gap between germline ends came to 14 bases. Per germline, CDR1 LNHDA and CDR2 SQIVND (reference sequence). In DNA, the CDR3 is TGTGCCAGTAGTATAGCCCGGGACCAGGGGGAGACCCAGTACTTC. This sequence encodes CASSIARDQGETQYF.

This rearrangement joins TRBV27 to TRBJ2-7, with TRBD2 matching 12 bases. CDR3 length: 15 residues. Germline values: CDR1 MNHEY, CDR2 SMNVEV (reference sequence). The J segment lost 5 bases and the V segment lost 4 bases, leaving 6 bases of the junction unmatched. The CDR3 DNA reads TGTGCCAGCAGTTATCTAGCGGGAGGGTTCGACGAGCAGTACTTC. This encodes CASSYLAGGFDEQYF.

Notes on this clonotype: At one end the junction does not follow the germline gene, possibly because of a read error. This sequence joins TRBV5-4 and TRBJ2-7; perhaps TRBD2 as D (5 bases). This CDR3 region has 16 residues. Looked up from germline, CDR1 is SGHNT and CDR2 is YYREEE (reference sequence). CDR3 sequence (DNA): TGTGCCAGCAGCCTCCAGGACGTGGGAGCCTCCTACGAGCGGTACTTC. Its protein is CASSLQDVGASYERYF.